The present entry profiles one T cell receptor beta chain with its context. Its antigen is as yet unknown. This specimen belongs to a study of Graves' ophthalmopathy and Graves' hyperthyroidism. Trimming removed 1 base at V and 0 bases at J, with 6 bases between. Germline CDR1 and CDR2: LGHNT and FRNRAP. The CDR3 totals 15 residues. As diagnostic evidence, clinical symptoms, serum thyroxine, TRAb, thyroid ultrasound and orbital computed tomography were relied upon. Findings and caveats of the study: Cross-validated, the 13-signature model showed 87.88%/81.08% sensitivity/specificity, and 80%/75% in the test set.

From RNA, the CDR3 regions of TCR beta chains were amplified and sequenced. RT-PCR in the first round used HTBI primers; a second-round multiplex PCR followed. TCRdb analysed the multiplex PCR reads with MiXCR anew, one entry per CDR3 protein. The table has approximately 1.2 million distinct CDR3 sequences, 36% seen once. The chain recombines TRBV12-5 with TRBJ2-2; tentatively, D is TRBD1 (5 bases). This receptor was obtained from an adult man with Graves' hyperthyroidism. The sequencing input was peripheral blood or thyroid tissue (not recorded which). CDR3 loop: CASGLGTSNTGELFF. The CDR3, as DNA: TGTGCTAGTGGTTTGGGGACATCGAACACCGGGGAGCTGTTTTTT.